Following are 21 T cell receptor beta chains from one sample sequenced in a study of tumor and adjacent non-tumor tissue in lung cancer. This sample's RNA came from whole unsorted tissue. Distant lung tissue was collected more than 3 cm away from the tumor edge. Three rounds of nested PCR, following a modified ARM-PCR protocol, produced the TCRbeta library. TCRdb independently ran MiXCR on the multiplex PCR reads; one entry per CDR3 protein. This table holds 80,000 or so distinct CDR3 sequences, 65% to 85% found once. Sequenced: distant non-tumor lung tissue. These receptor sequences come from a man aged 60 to 75 with non-small cell lung cancer.

With regard to this clonotype: At one end, the junction sequence differs from germline, possibly due to a read error. The rearrangement uses TRBV11-2 and TRBJ2-5; possible D gene TRBD2, 7 bases. The CDR3 covers 16 residues. CDR1 is SGHAT, CDR2 FQNNGV, per germline. CDR3 in DNA: TGTGCCAACAGCTCCACATTGGGGGGGCCAAAGAAGACCCAGTACTTC. It translates to CANSSTLGGPKKTQYF.

On this clonotype itself: It may be a read error: a sequence one base away is much more abundant. V is TRBV12-3 or TRBV12-4 and J is TRBJ1-1, with D possibly being TRBD1 (5 bases). V lost 6 bases to trimming and J lost 7 bases, with 21 bases between them. This CDR3 is 15 amino acids long. CDR3 amino acids: CASSINQAVDIEAFF. In nucleotides, the CDR3 is TGTGCCAGCAGCATTAACCAGGCTGTGGACATTGAAGCTTTCTTT.

A word on this clonotype: It is likely a read error, because the conserved phenylalanine at the end of the CDR3 is missing. The chain couples TRBV6-5 to TRBJ2-7; no clear D. Germline CDR1 MNHEY, CDR2 SVGAGI. The CDR3 loop spans 15 amino acids. CDR3 amino acids: CVSSSPPGFAYEQYS. The CDR3 nucleotides are TGTGTCAGCAGTTCCCCCCCCGGATTCGCCTACGAGCAGTACTCC.

Details on this clonotype: Germline and junction disagree at one end, which may indicate a read error. The chain joins TRBV11-3 to TRBJ2-3, with D possibly being TRBD1 or TRBD2 (6 bases each). Germline CDR1 SGHNT, CDR2 YENEEA. The CDR3 sequence is 15 residues long. The CDR3 reads CAGSFVRGARDTQYF. CDR3 nucleotide sequence: TGTGCCGGCAGTTTCGTGAGGGGGGCGAGGGATACGCAGTATTTC.

A few counts support this clonotype. The final CDR3 position lacks the conserved phenylalanine or tryptophan, pointing to a likely read error. The chain employs TRBV10-2 and TRBJ1-4, with unresolved D. V was clipped by 2 bases and J by 7 bases, with 20 bases between them. CDR1 is WSHSY and CDR2 is SAAADI in the germline V gene. This CDR3 region has 17 residues. CDR3 protein: CASSEPLGQARSEKLFL. CDR3 DNA: TGCGCCAGCAGTGAGCCACTTGGGCAGGCGCGTTCTGAAAAACTGTTTCTT.

As concerns this clonotype: The junction departs from germline at one end; a sequencing error may be responsible. This chain joins TRBV11-2 and TRBJ1-3; D possibly corresponds to TRBD1 (6 bases). Per the germline V gene, CDR1 is SGHAT and CDR2 is FQNNGV. The CDR3 is 16 amino acids. DNA of the CDR3: TGTACCAGCGGCGAACAGGGATCGAGCTCTGGAAACACCATATATTTT. Its translation: CTSGEQGSSSGNTIYF.

With regard to this clonotype: The junction and the germline gene differ at one end; a read error may be behind it. The chain has TRBV7-9 and TRBJ2-7; unclear D gene. CDR3 size: 14 residues. Germline values: CDR1 SEHNR, CDR2 FQNEAQ (reference sequence). This CDR3 reads CGSSLEVRYYEQYF. For the CDR3, the DNA is TGTGGCAGCAGCTTAGAAGTCAGATACTACGAGCAGTACTTC. Using reference TRBV7-9 and TRBJ2-7 for the parts outside the CDR3, the full variable domain is DTGVSQNPRHKITKRGQNVTFRCDPISEHNRLYWYRQTLGQGPEFLTYFQNEAQLEKSRLLSDRFSAERPKGSFSTLEIQRTEQGDSAMYLCGSSLEVRYYEQYFGPGTRLTVT.

This clonotype was seen a single time. A junction end diverges from the germline sequence, so it may reflect a read error. As DNA, the CDR3 is TGTGCCAACAGCTCCCGGGGAGCAGGAGGATACAGAGCGTGGGAGCTGTTTTTT. It codes for CANSSRGAGGYRAWELFF. V gene TRBV11-3 combines with J gene TRBJ2-2; weak D call: TRBD2 (5 bases). CDR3 size: 18 residues. The germline gives CDR1 SGHNT, CDR2 YENEEA.

This clonotype was detected a few times. Compared with germline, one end of the junction differs, possibly owing to a read error. The chain combines TRBV11-3 with TRBJ2-2; tentatively, D is TRBD2 (5 bases). From germline, CDR1 is SGHNT and CDR2 YENEEA. This CDR3 is 18 amino acids long. The CDR3 DNA reads as TGTGCCAGTAGCTCCCGGGGAGCGGAAGGATACAGAGCCGGGGAACTGTTGTTT. It encodes CASSSRGAEGYRAGELLF.

The rearrangement joins TRBV4-1 to TRBJ2-6; D is possibly TRBD2 (5 bases). CDR3 length equals 18 residues. CDR1 and CDR2 from the germline V gene are MGHRA and YSYEKL. With 1 base removed from V and 5 bases from J, the gap between germline ends came to 18 bases. The CDR3 loop is CASSQVRGLIVWANVLTF. The CDR3, as DNA: TGCGCCAGCAGCCAAGTCCGTGGACTCATAGTATGGGCCAACGTCCTGACTTTC.

A note on this clonotype: Relative to the germline gene, one junction end is altered; a read error may explain this. The chain employs TRBV4-2 and TRBJ2-5; 9 bases are a match to TRBD2. Germline V gene lookup returns CDR1 LGHNA and CDR2 YNFKEQ. CDR3 length: 16 amino acids. The CDR3 loop reads CASSQDYSGGGEIQYF. Here the CDR3 DNA reads TGTGCAAGCAGCCAAGATTATAGCGGGGGAGGAGAGATCCAGTACTTC.

As regards this clonotype: A much larger clone differs by one base, so this may be a read error. V usage is TRBV7-9 and J usage is TRBJ1-5; D might be TRBD1 (5 bases). V was cut by 5 bases and J by 6 bases, with 11 bases left in between. Germline CDR1 is SEHNR and CDR2 is FQNEAQ (reference sequence). This CDR3 is 13 amino acids long. CDR3: CASSHSQGQPQHF. The CDR3 coding sequence is TGTGCCAGCAGCCACTCTCAGGGTCAGCCCCAGCATTTT.

A single count supports this clonotype. A read error may account for a junction end that differs from germline. V is TRBV5-1 and J is TRBJ2-3; unclear D gene. Per germline, CDR1 SGHRS and CDR2 YFSETQ. This CDR3 contains 15 residues. The CDR3 spells CDSSNSLDSTDTQYF. The CDR3 DNA is TGCGACAGCAGCAATAGCCTAGATAGCACAGATACGCAGTATTTT.

A remark on this clonotype: Mismatch with germline at one junction end may stem from a read error. This CDR3 reads CASILEGRGGIYGYTF. CDR3 nucleotides: TGTGCCAGCATCTTAGAGGGACGAGGGGGCATCTATGGTTACACCTTC. The rearrangement links TRBV11-3 to TRBJ1-2; 7 bases map to TRBD1. The CDR3 totals 16 residues. In germline, CDR1 is SGHNT, CDR2 YENEEA.

About this clonotype: At one boundary the junction diverges from the germline segment, which might be a read error. V and J are TRBV10-2 and TRBJ2-3; a possible D gene is TRBD1 (6 bases). This CDR3 contains 15 residues. The germline V gene has CDR1 WSHSY and CDR2 SAAADI. This CDR3 is CASSESGASRDTQYF. CDR3 coding DNA: TGCGCCAGTAGTGAGTCAGGGGCTAGCAGAGATACGCAGTATTTT.

In its sample, this clonotype was seen once. One junction end disagrees with the germline gene, perhaps due to a read error. The chain is built from TRBV11-3 and TRBJ1-6, with unresolved D. The CDR3 is 12 residues long. Germline CDR1 and CDR2: SGHNT and YENEEA. The CDR3: CTSSDGYPPLHF. The CDR3 DNA follows: TGTACCAGCAGCGACGGATATCCACCGCTCCACTTT.

As for this clonotype: One end of the junction varies from germline; a read error may be responsible. The chain is built from TRBV12-3 or TRBV12-4 and TRBJ2-5; D might be TRBD2 (7 bases). The CDR3 contains 14 residues. CDR3 amino acids: CVSGLGGGSETQYF. CDR3 DNA: TGTGTCAGCGGCCTAGGGGGGGGAAGTGAGACCCAGTACTTC.

This clonotype has just a few counts. With a much larger clone just one base away, this may be a read error. V usage is TRBV6-5 and J usage is TRBJ1-1; D possibly corresponds to TRBD1 (6 bases). CDR3 length: 15 residues. Germline V gene data show CDR1 as MNHEY and CDR2 as SVGAGI. The CDR3 sequence is CASGYEGRGGVEAFF. The CDR3 bases are TGTGCCAGCGGTTACGAGGGCAGGGGAGGGGTTGAAGCTTTCTTT.

This clonotype showed up many times. The chain couples TRBV5-6 to TRBJ2-2; TRBD2 aligns across 8 bases. The CDR3 is 17 residues long. The V and J ends lost 4 bases and 1 base, in that order; junction bases with no gene match: 9. CDR1 SGHDT and CDR2 YYEEEE come from the germline V gene. The CDR3 DNA sequence: TGTGCCAGCAGCCCCCTCTGGGCGGGAGGGAACACCGGGGAGCTGTTTTTT. Its protein product is CASSPLWAGGNTGELFF.

Comments on this clonotype: A read error may be the cause here, since a much bigger clone is one base away. The CDR3 does not end in the conserved phenylalanine or tryptophan, so this is likely a read error. The chain couples TRBV14 to TRBJ1-1; D not resolved. V gave up 1 base and J gave up 1 base, with 4 bases separating them. The CDR3 runs to 13 residues. CDR1 SGHDN and CDR2 FVKESK come from the germline V gene. CDR3 amino acids: CASSQAGNTEAFV. As DNA, the CDR3 is TGTGCCAGCAGCCAAGCCGGGAACACTGAAGCTTTCGTT.

A note on this clonotype: A junction end diverges from the germline sequence, so it may reflect a read error. The chain links TRBV7-9 to TRBJ1-6; TRBD1 matches at 7 bases. CDR3 length: 14 amino acids. Per germline, CDR1 SEHNR and CDR2 FQNEAQ (reference sequence). CDR3 sequence: CPSRGAGRGSPLHF. Written as DNA, the CDR3 is TGTCCCAGCAGGGGGGCAGGGAGGGGTTCACCCCTCCACTTT. The full variable domain, its missing parts supplied by reference TRBV7-9 and TRBJ1-6, is DTGVSQNPRHKITKRGQNVTFRCDPISEHNRLYWYRQTLGQGPEFLTYFQNEAQLEKSRLLSDRFSAERPKGSFSTLEIQRTEQGDSAMYLCPSRGAGRGSPLHFGNGTRLTVT.